A selection of T cell receptor beta chains follows, all from one sample in a study of radiation and T cells in renal cell carcinoma. Sequencing used immunoSEQ multiplex PCR; TCRdb keeps in-frame clones, though not all of them. Seen here are 90,000 to 95,000 clones, 70% to 85% observed once, and the top ten hold less than 7%. The source was blood, collected from a patient whose treatment included radiotherapy and nephrectomy. The receptors here all came from a man in his sixties with renal cell carcinoma. Both conserved end residues are part of each CDR3. D genes are given only for firm matches. Not all rows give a size; the values are once, few, many and, for expanded clones, a class.

>TRBJ2-2|TRBV27|.|.
TGTGCCAGCAGTTTAGCGACTACTCCAAACACCGGGGAGCTGTTTTTT
CASSLATTPNTGELFF
>TRBJ2-7|TRBV7-9|.|few
TGTGCCAGCAGCGGAGGTCACGAGCAGTACTTC
CASSGGHEQYF
>TRBJ2-5|TRBV9|TRBD1|.
TGTGCCAGCAGCGCTGGGACAGGGTCTCAAAAAGAGACCCAGTACTTC
CASSAGTGSQKETQYF
>TRBJ2-3|TRBV7-2|.|.
TGTGCCAGCAGCTTAGGGCTAGCAGTAGATACGCAGTATTTT
CASSLGLAVDTQYF
>TRBJ2-7|TRBV7-9|.|.
TGTGCCAGCAGCTTAACGGCCTACGCGGGGCAGTACTTC
CASSLTAYAGQYF
>TRBJ2-7|TRBV10-1|.|.
TGCGCCAGCAGTGAAGGTCCAACCTACGAGCAGTACTTC
CASSEGPTYEQYF
>TRBJ2-3|TRBV9|.|.
TGTGCCAGCAGCGTAAACAGCCTGAACACAGATACGCAGTATTTT
CASSVNSLNTDTQYF
>TRBJ2-7|TRBV27|TRBD1|.
TGTGCCAGCAGTCCATGGACAGGGCCTATCGCCGAGCAGTACTTC
CASSPWTGPIAEQYF
>TRBJ1-2|TRBV5-1|.|.
TGCGCCAGCAGCTTGACAGGCTATGGCTACACCTTC
CASSLTGYGYTF
>TRBJ1-1|TRBV19|TRBD1|.
TGTGCCAGTAGTATTCAGGAGGGGGCGGTGAACACTGAAGCTTTCTTT
CASSIQEGAVNTEAFF
>TRBJ2-5|TRBV14|TRBD1|.
TGTGCCAGCAGCCAACGACAGGGCCAAAAAGAGACCCAGTACTTC
CASSQRQGQKETQYF
>TRBJ1-5|TRBV28|.|.
TGTGCCAGCAGTGAGAGTATAGGGGGTTCCAAACCCCAGCATTTT
CASSESIGGSKPQHF
>TRBJ1-1|TRBV6-1|.|few
TGTGCCAGCAGTGAACAGGGGAACACTGAAGCTTTCTTT
CASSEQGNTEAFF
>TRBJ1-3|TRBV15|.|.
TGTGCCACCAGCAGGTCGGGTGTCTCTGGAAACACCATATATTTT
CATSRSGVSGNTIYF
>TRBJ2-3|TRBV6-5|.|.
TGTGCCAGCAGTCCACCCGGCACAGATACGCAGTATTTT
CASSPPGTDTQYF
>TRBJ2-7|TRBV5-4|.|.
TGTGCCAGCAGCTTGGATCGAGGCCAGACCTACGAGCAGTACTTC
CASSLDRGQTYEQYF
>TRBJ1-4|TRBV29-1|.|.
TGCAGCGTGGGCGGGGGGACTAATGAAAAACTGTTTTTT
CSVGGGTNEKLFF
>TRBJ2-1|TRBV7-9|TRBD2|.
TGTGCCAGCAGCCAACTCCTAGCGGGAGCGAACAATGAGCAGTTCTTC
CASSQLLAGANNEQFF
>TRBJ2-3|TRBV4-1|TRBD2|.
TGCGCCAGCAGCCAAGAGCCTAGCGGGACTTTGGATACGCAGTATTTT
CASSQEPSGTLDTQYF
>TRBJ2-3|TRBV9|TRBD2|.
TGTGCCAGCAGCGTAGCTCTCCCGACTCGGGCTAGCGGAGGGGTCACAGATACGCAGTATTTT
CASSVALPTRASGGVTDTQYF
>TRBJ1-4|TRBV6-1|TRBD1|medium-sized
TGTGCCAGCACGGGACAGGGGGCTAATGAAAAACTGTTTTTT
CASTGQGANEKLFF
>TRBJ2-7|TRBV6-5|TRBD1|.
TGTGCCAGCAGGCCAAGTCAGGGGGTCTCCTACGAGCAGTACTTC
CASRPSQGVSYEQYF
>TRBJ2-7|TRBV28|.|once
TGTGCCAGCAGCCCCACTGCCCCCTACGAGCAGTACTTC
CASSPTAPYEQYF
>TRBJ2-1|TRBV27|TRBD2|.
TGTGCCAGCAGTTTATACCGTCTTATTGACCCCGGCGGGAGGGCCCGGAGTGAGCAGTTCTTC
CASSLYRLIDPGGRARSEQFF
>TRBJ1-2|TRBV28|TRBD1|.
TGTGCCAGCAGACTTCCAGGGGGTACCTATGGCTACACCTTC
CASRLPGGTYGYTF
>TRBJ1-5|TRBV5-1|TRBD1|once
TGCGCCAGCAGCCCTGGACAGGGGTGGCAGCCCCAGCATTTT
CASSPGQGWQPQHF
>TRBJ2-1|TRBV7-2|TRBD2|.
TGTGCCAGCAGCTTAGAATTGTTTTCTAGCGGGAGATCCTCGTTCTTC
CASSLELFSSGRSSFF
>TRBJ2-7|TRBV21-1|.|.
TGTGCCAGCAGCCCCTTGCGGACAGGGGGATGCGAGCAGTACTTC
CASSPLRTGGCEQYF
>TRBJ2-1|TRBV29-1|TRBD2|.
TGCAGCGTTGAAGAACTAGCGACTAACAATGAGCAGTTCTTC
CSVEELATNNEQFF
>TRBJ1-2|TRBV28|.|medium-sized
TGTGCCAGCAGTGCAAGAATACGAGATGGCTACACCTTC
CASSARIRDGYTF
>TRBJ2-1|TRBV19|.|.
TGTGCCAGTAGTATCCCCTCTCTTAAGGAGCAGTTCTTC
CASSIPSLKEQFF
>TRBJ2-7|TRBV27|TRBD2|.
TGTGCCAGCCCACCCGGGAGGGTAGGGTACGAGCAGTACTTC
CASPPGRVGYEQYF
>TRBJ2-7|TRBV4-1|.|.
TGCGCCAGCAGCCAAGGTGCAGATCAGCTTCTGCAGTACTTC
CASSQGADQLLQYF
>TRBJ2-1|TRBV19|.|few
TGTGCCAGTAGTATACTCGGCGGGGCGAGGAACAATGAGCAGTTCTTC
CASSILGGARNNEQFF
>TRBJ2-1|TRBV9|TRBD2|.
TGTGCCAGCAGCGTAGGTAGCGGGAGGGGAGTAAATGAGCAGTTCTTC
CASSVGSGRGVNEQFF
>TRBJ1-4|TRBV5-1|.|once
TGCGCCAGCAGCTTCCGAGGGGCGGCTAATGAAAAACTGTTTTTT
CASSFRGAANEKLFF
>TRBJ1-1|TRBV7-2|.|.
TGTGCCAGCAGCTTAAGGCGGGGGAACACTGAAGCTTTCTTT
CASSLRRGNTEAFF
>TRBJ1-5|TRBV2|.|.
TGTGCCAGCAGTTCCCAGGGGTCTAGCAATCAGCCCCAGCATTTT
CASSSQGSSNQPQHF
>TRBJ1-2|TRBV7-2|TRBD1|.
TGTGCCAGCAGCCCTGGGACAGGGCCCTATGGCTACACCTTC
CASSPGTGPYGYTF
>TRBJ2-3|TRBV28|.|.
TGTGCCAGCAGTCCCAGACAGATTCTCAACACAGATACGCAGTATTTT
CASSPRQILNTDTQYF
>TRBJ2-5|TRBV19|TRBD2|once
TGTGCCAGTAGTATGAGGGAGGGAGCGGCCCAGTACTTC
CASSMREGAAQYF
>TRBJ2-3|TRBV20-1|.|.
TGCAGTGCTGTTGACTTAGATACGCAGTATTTT
CSAVDLDTQYF